The 6 T cell receptor beta chains in this list originate from one sample, sequenced in a study of early T cells in non-severe SARS-CoV-2 infection. TCRdb passed the 5' RACE reads through MiXCR, listing each CDR3 protein once. Of roughly 60,000 distinct CDR3 sequences in the sample, around 7% are singletons; the top ten hold around 5%. Here the sequenced sample was whole blood, taken at baseline. These receptors came from an adult who was a healthcare worker with PCR-confirmed SARS-CoV-2 infection or an uninfected control (not recorded which).

This clonotype was counted between two and nine times. The chain joins TRBV24-1 to TRBJ2-1, with D unresolved. Germline CDR1 is KGHDR and CDR2 is SFDVKD. V was shortened by 1 base and J by 11 bases, with 14 bases between the two germline ends. The CDR3 spans 14 residues. The DNA for the CDR3 is TGTGCCACCAGTGATTTATCTACCCATGTTAAGCAGTTCTTC. Its protein is CATSDLSTHVKQFF.

The chain links TRBV7-9 to TRBJ2-3; no firm D call. CDR3 length: 12 amino acids. Between the trimmed V and J ends, which lost 2 bases and 4 bases, there was a span of 4 bases. CDR1 and CDR2 from the germline V gene are SEHNR and FQNEAQ (reference sequence). The CDR3 loop reads CASSLFPDTQYF. CDR3 DNA sequence: TGTGCCAGCAGCTTATTCCCAGATACGCAGTATTTT.

This clonotype has at least ten counts. This chain joins TRBV29-1 and TRBJ1-2; no firm D call. The CDR3 has 13 residues. V shed 6 bases and J shed 7 bases, with 18 bases lying between them. CDR1 and CDR2 from the germline V gene are SQVTM and ANQGSEA. The CDR3 spells CSVETDRGPGYTF. The CDR3, as DNA: TGCAGCGTCGAGACTGATCGCGGTCCTGGCTACACCTTC.

This clonotype was recorded a few times. This chain joins TRBV28 and TRBJ2-7; 7 bases are shared with TRBD2. V was clipped by 4 bases and J by 4 bases; unmatched bases: 10. Germline CDR1 reads MDHEN; CDR2 reads SYDVKM. The CDR3 length is 15 residues. CDR3 amino acids: CASSSQRRESYEQYF. Written as DNA, the CDR3 is TGTGCCAGCAGTTCCCAAAGGCGGGAGTCGTACGAGCAGTACTTC.

The V gene is TRBV11-2, the J gene TRBJ2-3, with TRBD2 matching over 12 bases. Germline V gene lookup returns CDR1 SGHAT and CDR2 FQNNGV. V gave up 4 bases and J gave up 9 bases; unmatched junction bases: 17. The CDR3 extends over 18 amino acids. Here the CDR3 DNA reads TGTGCCAGCAGCTCCTCTACCGGGACTAGCGGGTTTTTTAGCACGCAGTATTTT. It codes for CASSSSTGTSGFFSTQYF.

This clonotype was found many times. The chain employs TRBV27 and TRBJ2-1; 8 nucleotides match TRBD2. V gave up 6 bases and J gave up 5 bases; unmatched junction bases: 6. The CDR3 contains 14 residues. CDR1 is MNHEY and CDR2 is SMNVEV in the germline V gene (reference sequence). The CDR3 nucleotides read TGTGCCAGCAGACGCGGGGGGCCTAACAATGAGCAGTTCTTC. It specifies CASRRGGPNNEQFF.